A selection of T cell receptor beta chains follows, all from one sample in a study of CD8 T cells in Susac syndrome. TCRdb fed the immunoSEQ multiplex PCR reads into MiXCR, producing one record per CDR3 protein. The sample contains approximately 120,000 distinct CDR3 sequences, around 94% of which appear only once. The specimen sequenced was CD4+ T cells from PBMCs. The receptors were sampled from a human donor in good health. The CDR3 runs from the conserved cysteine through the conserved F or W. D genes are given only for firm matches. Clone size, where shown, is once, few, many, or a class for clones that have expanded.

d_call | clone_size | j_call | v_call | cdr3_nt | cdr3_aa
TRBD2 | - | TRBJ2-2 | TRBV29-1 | TGCAGCGTTCGGACTAGAAGGACCGGGGAGCTGTTTTTT | CSVRTRRTGELFF
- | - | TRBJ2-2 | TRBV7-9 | TGTGCCAGCAGCTTTTACGGGGCCGCCGGGGAGCTGTTTTTT | CASSFYGAAGELFF
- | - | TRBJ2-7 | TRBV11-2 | TGTGCCAGCAGCTTAAGGTCAGAGTACGGCTACGAGCAGTACTTC | CASSLRSEYGYEQYF
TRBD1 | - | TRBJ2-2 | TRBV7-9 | TGTGCCAGCAGCTTCGGTGGACAGGCTCGTTCCGGGGAGCTGTTTTTT | CASSFGGQARSGELFF
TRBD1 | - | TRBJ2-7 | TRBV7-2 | TGTGCCAGCAGCTTAAGGACAGGGGGCGCCTACGAGCAGTACTTC | CASSLRTGGAYEQYF
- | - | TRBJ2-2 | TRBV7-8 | TGTGCCAGCAGCCGAGGCGGGTACACCGGGGAGCTGTTTTTT | CASSRGGYTGELFF
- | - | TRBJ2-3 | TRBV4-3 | TGCGCCAGCAGCCAAGCAGGCGGCAGCCTTGCGGATACGCAGTATTTT | CASSQAGGSLADTQYF
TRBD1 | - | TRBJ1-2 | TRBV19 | TGTGCCAGTAGCCCGGACAGGAAACGGCAGGGCTACACCTTC | CASSPDRKRQGYTF
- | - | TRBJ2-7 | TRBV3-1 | TGTGCCAGCAGCTTGGGACACGAGCAGTACTTC | CASSLGHEQYF
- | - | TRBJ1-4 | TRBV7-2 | TGTGCCAGCAGCTCCCAGGGAACTAATGAAAAACTGTTTTTT | CASSSQGTNEKLFF
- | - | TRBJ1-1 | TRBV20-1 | TGCAGTGCTAGAGATCTGAGAAACACTGAAGCTTTCTTT | CSARDLRNTEAFF
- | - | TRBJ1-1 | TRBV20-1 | TGCAGTGCTAGCCGGTACGGAGGTAATTCTGAAGCTTTCTTT | CSASRYGGNSEAFF
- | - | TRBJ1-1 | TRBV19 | TGTGCCAGTAGTTCAAGGGCAGCAACTAACACTGAAGCTTTCTTT | CASSSRAATNTEAFF
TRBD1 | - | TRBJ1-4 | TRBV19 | TGTGCCAGTAGATATGGCAGGGGGCTGAGAGTCGAAAAACTGTTTTTT | CASRYGRGLRVEKLFF
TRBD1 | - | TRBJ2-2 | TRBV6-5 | TGTGCCAGCAGCCAGACAGGGATAAACACCGGGGAGCTGTTTTTT | CASSQTGINTGELFF
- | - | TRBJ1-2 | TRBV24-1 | TGTGCCACCAGTGTTGGAGAGTACTATGGCTACACCTTC | CATSVGEYYGYTF
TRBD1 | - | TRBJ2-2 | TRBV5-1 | TGCGCCAGCAGCCCGCTGGACCGGGACAGGGCTCCCGGGGAGCTGTTTTTT | CASSPLDRDRAPGELFF
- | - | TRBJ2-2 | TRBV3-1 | TGTGCCAGCAGCCAAGTCACCGACACCGGGGAGCTGTTTTTT | CASSQVTDTGELFF
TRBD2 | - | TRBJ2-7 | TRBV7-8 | TGTGCCAGCAGCTTAGAGGCACTAGCGGGAGTAAGCGCCTACGAGCAGTACTTC | CASSLEALAGVSAYEQYF
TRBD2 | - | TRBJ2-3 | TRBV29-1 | TGCAGCGTTGAAGGGGGGGGAGTCCCAGATACGCAGTATTTT | CSVEGGGVPDTQYF
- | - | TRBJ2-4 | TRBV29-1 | TGCAGCGTTGAGGTTTCCGCGTTTCAGTACTTC | CSVEVSAFQYF
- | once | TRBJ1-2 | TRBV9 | TGTGCCAGCAGCGTAGTAGGCAGCCTGGCAGATGGCTACACCTTC | CASSVVGSLADGYTF
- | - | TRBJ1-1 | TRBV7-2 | TGTGCCAGCAGCTTAGTAAGGCAGAGTAACACTGAAGCTTTCTTT | CASSLVRQSNTEAFF
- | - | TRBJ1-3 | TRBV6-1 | TGTGCCAGCAGTGATAACACCATATATTTT | CASSDNTIYF
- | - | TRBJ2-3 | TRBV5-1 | TGCGCCAGCAGCTTGCAAGCGGCGGGGACAGATACGCAGTATTTT | CASSLQAAGTDTQYF
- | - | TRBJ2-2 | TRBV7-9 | TGTGCCAGCAGCCCGGTGGGTCAACACACCGGGGAGCTGTTTTTT | CASSPVGQHTGELFF
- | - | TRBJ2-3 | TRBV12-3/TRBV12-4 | TGTGCCAGCAGTTTAGCGCTCCTGGGCCGATATAGCACAGATACGCAGTATTTT | CASSLALLGRYSTDTQYF
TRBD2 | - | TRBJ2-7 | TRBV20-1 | TGCAGTGCTAGGCGAGGGACTAGCGGGAGGGGCTCCTACGAGCAGTACTTC | CSARRGTSGRGSYEQYF
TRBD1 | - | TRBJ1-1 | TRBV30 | TGTGCCTGGAGGGGGGGACAGCTGGTCACTGAAGCTTTCTTT | CAWRGGQLVTEAFF
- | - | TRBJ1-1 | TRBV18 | TGTGCCAGCGTCAAGTCCGGACAGACCATGAACACTGAAGCTTTCTTT | CASVKSGQTMNTEAFF
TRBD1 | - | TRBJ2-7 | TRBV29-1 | TGCAGCGTTGGTGGGACAGGGTGGTACGAGCAGTACTTC | CSVGGTGWYEQYF
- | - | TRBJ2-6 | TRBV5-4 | TGTGCCAGCAGTCCTAAGGAGAGCGGGGCCAACGTCCTGACTTTC | CASSPKESGANVLTF
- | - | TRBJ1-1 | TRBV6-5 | TGTGCCAGCAAACCAGGAGGCCCCGAGGCTCCTGAAGCTTTCTTT | CASKPGGPEAPEAFF
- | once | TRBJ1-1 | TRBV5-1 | TGCGCCAGCAGCTCCGAATGGAGAGGGAACACTGAAGCTTTCTTT | CASSSEWRGNTEAFF
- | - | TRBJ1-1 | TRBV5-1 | TGCGCCAGCAGCTTTGACAGTGGGTACACTGAAGCTTTCTTT | CASSFDSGYTEAFF
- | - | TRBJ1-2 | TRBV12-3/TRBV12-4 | TGTGCCAGCAGCCAAAGGAGGGTTCTCTATGGCTACACCTTC | CASSQRRVLYGYTF
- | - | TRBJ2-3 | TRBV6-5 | TGTGCCAGCAGTTACTCCGCCAGGGGAACTAGCACAGATACGCAGTATTTT | CASSYSARGTSTDTQYF
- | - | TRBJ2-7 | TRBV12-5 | TGTGCTAGTGGTTGGACCATCTACGAGCAGTACTTC | CASGWTIYEQYF
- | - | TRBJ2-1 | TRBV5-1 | TGCGCCAGCAGCTTGGCACAGGGCATGGGGTGGGGTGGTGAGCAGTTCTTC | CASSLAQGMGWGGEQFF
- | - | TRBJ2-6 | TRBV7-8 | TGTGCCAGCAGCGGAGTCCCCTCTGGGGCCAACGTCCTGACTTTC | CASSGVPSGANVLTF
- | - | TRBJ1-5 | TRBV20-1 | TGCAGTGCTAGAGGGGGCAGCCGAGATCGGCCCCAGCATTTT | CSARGGSRDRPQHF